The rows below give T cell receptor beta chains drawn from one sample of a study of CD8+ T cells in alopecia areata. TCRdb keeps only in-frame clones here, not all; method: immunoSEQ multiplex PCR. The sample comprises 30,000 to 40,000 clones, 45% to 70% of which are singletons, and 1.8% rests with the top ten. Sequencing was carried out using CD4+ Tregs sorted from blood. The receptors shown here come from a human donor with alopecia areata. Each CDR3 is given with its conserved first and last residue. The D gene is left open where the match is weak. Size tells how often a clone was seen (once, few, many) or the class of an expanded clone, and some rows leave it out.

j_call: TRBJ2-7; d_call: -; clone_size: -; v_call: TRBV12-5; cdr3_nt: TGTGCTAGTGGTACCCGATCGTCCTCCTACGAGCAGTACTTC; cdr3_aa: CASGTRSSSYEQYF
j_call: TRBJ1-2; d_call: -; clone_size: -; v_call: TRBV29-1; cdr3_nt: TGCAGCGTTGAACAAAGGGGAGGAGTTTATGGCTACACCTTC; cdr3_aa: CSVEQRGGVYGYTF
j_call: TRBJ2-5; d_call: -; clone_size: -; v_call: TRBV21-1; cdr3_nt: TGTGCCAGCAGCACACGGACAATCGGTGAGACCCAGTACTTC; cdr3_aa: CASSTRTIGETQYF
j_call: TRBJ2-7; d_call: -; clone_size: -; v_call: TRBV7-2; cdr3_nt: TGTGCAAGCAGGGTGGCCTACGAGCAGTACTTC; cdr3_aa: CASRVAYEQYF
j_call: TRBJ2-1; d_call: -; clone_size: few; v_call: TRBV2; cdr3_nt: TGTGCCAGCAGGTACGAAAGTGAGCAGTTCTTC; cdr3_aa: CASRYESEQFF
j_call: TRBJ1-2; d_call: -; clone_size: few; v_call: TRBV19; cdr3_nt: TGTGCCAGTAGTATCGGACAGAACTATAATGGCTACACCTTC; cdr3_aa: CASSIGQNYNGYTF
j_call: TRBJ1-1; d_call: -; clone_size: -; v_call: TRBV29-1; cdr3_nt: TGCAGCGTTGCGGCGGGGGGCCTGAAGATGTCTGAAGCTTTCTTT; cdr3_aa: CSVAAGGLKMSEAFF
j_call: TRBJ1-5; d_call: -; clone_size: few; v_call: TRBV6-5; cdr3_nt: TGTGCCAGCGGGCAGGGGAAGGATCAGCCCCAGCATTTT; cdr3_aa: CASGQGKDQPQHF
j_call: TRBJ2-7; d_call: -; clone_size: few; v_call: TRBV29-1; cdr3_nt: TGCAGCGTGGCAGATCACGAGCAGTACTTC; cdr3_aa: CSVADHEQYF
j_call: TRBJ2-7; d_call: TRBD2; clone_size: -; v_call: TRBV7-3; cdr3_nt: TGTGCCAGCAGCTTAGTCCCAGCGGGAGTGAACGAGCAGTACTTC; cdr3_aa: CASSLVPAGVNEQYF
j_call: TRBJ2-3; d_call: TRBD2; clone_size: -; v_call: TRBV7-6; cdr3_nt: TGTGCCAGCACCTTTAGCGGGAGGGCGACAGATACGCAGTATTTT; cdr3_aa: CASTFSGRATDTQYF
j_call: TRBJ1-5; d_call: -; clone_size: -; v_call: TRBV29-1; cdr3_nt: TGCAGCGTTGGGGCAAGCAATCAGCCCCAGCATTTT; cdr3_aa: CSVGASNQPQHF
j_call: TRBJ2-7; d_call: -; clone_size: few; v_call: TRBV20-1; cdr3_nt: TGCAGTGCCTTAGGGATAGATGAGCAGTACTTC; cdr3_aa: CSALGIDEQYF
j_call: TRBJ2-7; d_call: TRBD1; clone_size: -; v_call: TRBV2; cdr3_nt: TGTGCCAGCAGCCCCCGCGGACAGGGGTCAACCTACGAGCAGTACTTC; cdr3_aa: CASSPRGQGSTYEQYF
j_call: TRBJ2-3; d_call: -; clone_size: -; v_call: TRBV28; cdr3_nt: TGTGCCAGCAGCCCCACCCCGCCTTATACGCAGTATTTT; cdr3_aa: CASSPTPPYTQYF
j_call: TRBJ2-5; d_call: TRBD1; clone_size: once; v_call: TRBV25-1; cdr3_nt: TGTGCCAGCGCCCGGGACAGGGGCTGGGAGACCCAGTACTTC; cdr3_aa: CASARDRGWETQYF
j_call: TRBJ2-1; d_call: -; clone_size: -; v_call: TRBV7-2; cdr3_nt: TGTGCCAGCAGCAACCTTGGCTCCTACAATGAGCAGTTCTTC; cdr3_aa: CASSNLGSYNEQFF
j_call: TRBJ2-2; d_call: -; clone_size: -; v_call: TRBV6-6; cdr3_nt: TGTGCCAGCAGTTACGGCGAGAACACCGGGGAGCTGTTTTTT; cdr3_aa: CASSYGENTGELFF
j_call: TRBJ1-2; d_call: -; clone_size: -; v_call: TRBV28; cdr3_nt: TGTGCCAGCAGTCTACTTAGCGGGGGGCCGAACTATGGCTACACCTTC; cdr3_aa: CASSLLSGGPNYGYTF
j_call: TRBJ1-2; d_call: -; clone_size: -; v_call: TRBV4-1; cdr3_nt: TGCGCCAGCAGCCAAGGGTACGGGGAGCTCTTTACTTATGGCTACACCTTC; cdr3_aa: CASSQGYGELFTYGYTF
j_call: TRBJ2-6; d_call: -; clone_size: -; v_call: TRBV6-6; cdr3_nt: TGTGCCAGCAGCCGGACGGAATTCTCTGGGGCCAACGTCCTGACTTTC; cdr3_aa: CASSRTEFSGANVLTF
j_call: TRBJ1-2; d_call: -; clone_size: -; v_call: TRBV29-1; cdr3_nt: TGCAGCGTCCCTCCTCCTGGACAGACCTATGGCTACACCTTC; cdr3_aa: CSVPPPGQTYGYTF
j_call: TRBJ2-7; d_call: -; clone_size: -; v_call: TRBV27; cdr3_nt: TGTGCCAGCAGTCAAGGGACCCAGAAGGGCGAGCAGTACTTC; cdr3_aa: CASSQGTQKGEQYF
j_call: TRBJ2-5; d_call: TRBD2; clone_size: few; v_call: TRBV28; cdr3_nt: TGTGCCAGCAGACCACATAGCGGGAGGACAGAGACCCAGTACTTC; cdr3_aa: CASRPHSGRTETQYF
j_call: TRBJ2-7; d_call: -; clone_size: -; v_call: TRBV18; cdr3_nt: TGTGCCAGCTCACCATTTCACGTCGGGAGAACCTACGAGCAGTACTTC; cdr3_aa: CASSPFHVGRTYEQYF
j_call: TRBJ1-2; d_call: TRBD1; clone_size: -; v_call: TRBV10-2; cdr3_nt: TGCGCCAGCAGTGAGCAGGGGGGAGGATGGGGCTACACCTTC; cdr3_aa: CASSEQGGGWGYTF
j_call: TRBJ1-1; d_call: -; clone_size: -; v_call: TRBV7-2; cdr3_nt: TGTGCCAGCAGCCGATTGCTCGGGGTCACTGAAGCTTTCTTT; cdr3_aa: CASSRLLGVTEAFF
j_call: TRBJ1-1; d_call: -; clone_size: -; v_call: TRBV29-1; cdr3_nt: TGCAGCGTTCGTACAGGGTTTGAAGCTTTCTTT; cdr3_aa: CSVRTGFEAFF
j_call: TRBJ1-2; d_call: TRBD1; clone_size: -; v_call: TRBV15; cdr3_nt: TGTGCCACCAGCAGAGTGAACTTGGACAGGGCCCCCTATGGCTACACCTTC; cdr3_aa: CATSRVNLDRAPYGYTF
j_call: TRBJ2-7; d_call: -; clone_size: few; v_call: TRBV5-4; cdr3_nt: TGTGCCAGCAGCTTGCCAGGGGACTACGAGCAGTACTTC; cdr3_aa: CASSLPGDYEQYF
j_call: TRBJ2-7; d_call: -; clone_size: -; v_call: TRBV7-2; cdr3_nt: TGTGCCAGCAGCTTAGTGGGGGCGCGTTACGAGCAGTACTTC; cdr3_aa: CASSLVGARYEQYF
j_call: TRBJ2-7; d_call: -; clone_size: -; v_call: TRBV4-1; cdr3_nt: TGCGCCAGCAGCCCATCTACAGGGACGCAGTACGAGCAGTACTTC; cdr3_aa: CASSPSTGTQYEQYF
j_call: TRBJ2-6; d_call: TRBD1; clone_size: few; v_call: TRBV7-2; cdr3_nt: TGTGCCAGCAGCTTCAACAGGGGAGCTGGGGCCAACGTCCTGACTTTC; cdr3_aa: CASSFNRGAGANVLTF
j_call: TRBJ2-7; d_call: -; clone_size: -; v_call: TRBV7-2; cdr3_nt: TGTGCCAGCAGCTTACTAACTCTTACAGCTGCCTACGAGCAGTACTTC; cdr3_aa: CASSLLTLTAAYEQYF
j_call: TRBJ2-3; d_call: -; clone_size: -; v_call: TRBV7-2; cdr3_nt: TGTGCCAGCAGCTTAGTCGCTGATACGCAGTATTTT; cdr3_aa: CASSLVADTQYF
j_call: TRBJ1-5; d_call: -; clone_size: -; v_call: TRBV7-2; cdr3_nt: TGTGCCAGCAGCATCAGGGTGGGTCAGCCCCAGCATTTT; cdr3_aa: CASSIRVGQPQHF
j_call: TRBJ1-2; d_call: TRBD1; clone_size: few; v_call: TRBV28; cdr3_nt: TGTGCCAGCAGCCAGAGGGACAGGGCAGACTATGGCTACACCTTC; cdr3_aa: CASSQRDRADYGYTF
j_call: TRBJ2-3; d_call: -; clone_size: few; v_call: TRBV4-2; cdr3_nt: TGTGCCAGCAGCCCAGGACGGGCTAGCACAGATACGCAGTATTTT; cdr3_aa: CASSPGRASTDTQYF
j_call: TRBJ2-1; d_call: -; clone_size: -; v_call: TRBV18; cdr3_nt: TGTGCCAGCTCACCATTAGGGCGGCATGAGCAGTTCTTC; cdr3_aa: CASSPLGRHEQFF
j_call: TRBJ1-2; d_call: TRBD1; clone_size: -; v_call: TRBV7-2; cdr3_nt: TGTGCCAGCAGCTTGGACGGGACAGGGAGAGGCTACACCTTC; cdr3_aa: CASSLDGTGRGYTF
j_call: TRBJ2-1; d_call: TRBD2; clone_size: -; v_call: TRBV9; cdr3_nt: TGTGCCAGCAGCGTAACTAGCGGGACCTATGAGCAGTTCTTC; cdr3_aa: CASSVTSGTYEQFF
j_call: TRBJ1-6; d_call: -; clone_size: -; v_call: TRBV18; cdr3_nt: TGTGCCAGCTCAAATCCAGGGCGCAATTCACCCCTCCACTTT; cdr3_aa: CASSNPGRNSPLHF
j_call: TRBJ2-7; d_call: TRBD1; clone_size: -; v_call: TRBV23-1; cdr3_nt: TGCGCCAGCAGTCGGGGGACAGGGGGGTACGAGCAGTACTTC; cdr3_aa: CASSRGTGGYEQYF
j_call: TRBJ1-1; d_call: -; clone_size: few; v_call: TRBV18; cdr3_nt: TGTGCCAGCTCTCTGGGACAGAACACTGAAGCTTTCTTT; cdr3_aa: CASSLGQNTEAFF
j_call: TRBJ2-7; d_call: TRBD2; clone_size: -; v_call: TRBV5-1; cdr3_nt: TGCGCCAGCAGCTTGGAGGGGACTAGCTACGAGCAGTACTTC; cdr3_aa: CASSLEGTSYEQYF
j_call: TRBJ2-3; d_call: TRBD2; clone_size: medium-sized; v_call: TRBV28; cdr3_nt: TGTGCCAGCAGTGAAGCGGGAGGGAGCACAGATACGCAGTATTTT; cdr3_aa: CASSEAGGSTDTQYF
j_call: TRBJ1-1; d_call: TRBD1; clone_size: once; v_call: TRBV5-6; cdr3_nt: TGTGCCAGCAGCCCTTACCGACAGGGCTCCGTGAACACTGAAGCTTTCTTT; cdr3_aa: CASSPYRQGSVNTEAFF
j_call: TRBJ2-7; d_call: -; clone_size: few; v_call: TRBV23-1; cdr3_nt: TGCGCCAGCAGTCCCCGTTCATACGAGCAGTACTTC; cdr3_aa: CASSPRSYEQYF
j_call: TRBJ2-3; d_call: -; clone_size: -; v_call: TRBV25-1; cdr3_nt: TGTGCCAGCAGTGTAGCGACCGGGGGCACAGATACGCAGTATTTT; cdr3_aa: CASSVATGGTDTQYF
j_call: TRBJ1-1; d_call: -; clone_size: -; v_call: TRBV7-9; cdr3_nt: TGTGCCAGCAGCTTGGGGGGCGTAGGTGGCACTGAAGCTTTCTTT; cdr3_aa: CASSLGGVGGTEAFF